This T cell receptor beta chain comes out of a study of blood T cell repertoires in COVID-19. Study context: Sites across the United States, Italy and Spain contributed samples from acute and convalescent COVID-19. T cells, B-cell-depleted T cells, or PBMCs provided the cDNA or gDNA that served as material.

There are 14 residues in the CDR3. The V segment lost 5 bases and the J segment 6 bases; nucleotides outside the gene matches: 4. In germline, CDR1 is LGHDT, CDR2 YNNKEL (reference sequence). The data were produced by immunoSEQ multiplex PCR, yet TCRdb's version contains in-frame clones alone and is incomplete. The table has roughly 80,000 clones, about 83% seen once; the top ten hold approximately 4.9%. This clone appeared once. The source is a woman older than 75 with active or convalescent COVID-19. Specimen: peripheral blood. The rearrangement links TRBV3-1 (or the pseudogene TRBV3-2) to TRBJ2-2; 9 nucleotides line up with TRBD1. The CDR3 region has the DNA TGTGCCAGCAGCAAACAGGGGGCGCCCGGGGAGCTGTTTTTT. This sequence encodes CASSKQGAPGELFF.